Below are 6 T cell receptor beta chains sequenced from a single sample in a study of shared clonotypes between healthy human individuals. Data came from immunoSEQ multiplex PCR; TCRdb stores just in-frame clones and leaves some out. The repertoire has some 2,400,000 clones, around 95% of them found once; the top ten carry approximately 0.13%. Sequencing input: naive CD4+ T cells sorted from blood. Subset here: CD45RA+ positively selected. Receptors were obtained from a man younger than 35 in good health.

The chain is built from TRBV13 and TRBJ1-2; no clear D gene. Germline values: CDR1 PRHDT, CDR2 FYEKMQ (reference sequence). The V end lost 1 base, the J end lost 5 bases, and 17 bases lay between the germline ends. CDR3 size: 16 residues. CDR3 in amino acids: CASSLVRTPKRYGYTF. CDR3 coding DNA: TGTGCCAGCAGCTTAGTGCGGACTCCCAAAAGATATGGCTACACCTTC.

Here the CDR3 DNA reads TGTGCCTGGAGAATGGGATCCACGGGGCCCCAGCATTTT. Translation: CAWRMGSTGPQHF. The genes are TRBV30 and TRBJ1-5, with D unclear. V lost 3 bases, J lost 9 bases, and 15 bases lay in between. Germline-derived CDR1 and CDR2 are GTSNPN and SVGIG (reference sequence). This CDR3 comprises 13 residues.

This chain uses TRBV28 with TRBJ2-2; a weak D match, TRBD1 (6 bases). The CDR3 is made up of 16 amino acids. V lost 2 bases to trimming and J lost 0 bases, with 10 bases between them. Germline V gene lookup returns CDR1 MDHEN and CDR2 SYDVKM. The CDR3 bases are TGTGCCAGCAGTTTAAAGACAGGAACGAACACCGGGGAGCTGTTTTTT. Residues: CASSLKTGTNTGELFF.

Concerning this clone itself: Other DNA sequences from this sample encode an identical CDR3 as well. The rearrangement uses TRBV28 and TRBJ1-2; the D gene is possibly TRBD1 (5 bases). CDR3 length: 14 amino acids. Germline CDR1 is MDHEN and CDR2 is SYDVKM. The germline V and J ends were trimmed by 3 bases and 4 bases, with 12 bases remaining between them. The CDR3: CASSLGGSGYGYTF. As DNA, the CDR3 is TGTGCCAGCAGTTTGGGGGGTTCCGGCTATGGCTACACCTTC.

The J gene is TRBJ2-7, the V gene TRBV6-1; no reliable D call. Germline CDR1 reads MNHNS; CDR2 reads SASEGT. V was pared by 3 bases and J by 5 bases, with 20 bases between. This CDR3 is 16 amino acids long. CDR3 region: CASSDKVSVVHHEQYF. The CDR3 region has the DNA TGTGCCAGCAGTGATAAGGTATCCGTCGTGCACCACGAGCAGTACTTC.

This chain's CDR3 is CASSLIQNQPQHF. The CDR3 DNA is TGTGCCAGCAGCTTGATTCAAAATCAGCCCCAGCATTTT. The V gene is TRBV5-8, the J gene TRBJ1-5; D gene unclear. Trimming took 1 base from V and 4 from J, leaving 6 bases between them. The CDR3 totals 13 residues. CDR1 and CDR2 from the germline V gene are SGHTS and YDEGEE.